This TCR beta chain is from a study of early T cells in non-severe SARS-CoV-2 infection. This clonotype was seen a few times. The ends were cut back, 3 bases at V and 1 base at J, with 11 bases in the middle. Germline V gives CDR1 KGHSH, CDR2 LQKENI. CDR3 length equals 15 residues. Individual cDNA molecules were tagged with unique molecular identifiers. MiXCR, run by TCRdb on the 5' RACE reads, gives a single entry per CDR3 protein. Found here are approximately 81,000 distinct CDR3 sequences, more than 12% of them singletons; the top ten hold under 4%. V is TRBV18 and J is TRBJ2-3; D is unclear. Sequencing was performed on whole blood. This clonotype originated in an adult who was a healthcare worker with PCR-confirmed SARS-CoV-2 infection or an uninfected control (not recorded which). The DNA for the CDR3 is TGTGCCAGCTCACCGCCTAGTTTGGGCACAGATACGCAGTATTTT. As protein: CASSPPSLGTDTQYF. Full variable domain (missing parts from reference TRBV18 and TRBJ2-3): NAGVMQNPRHLVRRRGQEARLRCSPMKGHSHVYWYRQLPEEGLKFMVYLQKENIIDESGMPKERFSAEFPKEGPSILRIQQVVRGDSAAYFCASSPPSLGTDTQYFGPGTRLTVL.